Each of the 28 T cell receptor beta chains below was sequenced from the same sample in a study of regulatory T cells in long-lasting Graves disease. The sample's time point: persistent/refractory GD, antithyroid drugs over 5 years with positive TRAb. PBMC RNA was the source of the TCR library. Relying on iRepertoire HTBI primers and Arm-PCR of CDR3 regions, the team built TCR beta libraries. TCRdb called the multiplex PCR reads again in MiXCR, with one record for every CDR3 protein. Of roughly 470,000 distinct CDR3 sequences listed, about a fifth are singletons. The starting material was peripheral blood mononuclear cells (PBMCs), obtained when the disease was refractory, from a patient treated with antithyroid drugs. The receptors were gathered from a female donor with Graves disease.

As to this clonotype: One base separates it from a far larger clone, so it is likely a read error. This chain links TRBV11-2 with TRBJ2-7, with a possible D match to TRBD2 (7 bases). Germline V gene data show CDR1 as SGHAT and CDR2 as FQNNGV. This CDR3 is 16 amino acids long. For the CDR3, the DNA is TGTGCCAGCGGACTCGCAACTCCCGGGGGGCTCTACGGGCAGTACTTC. Protein sequence: CASGLATPGGLYGQYF. Full variable domain (outside the CDR3, taken from reference TRBV11-2 and TRBJ2-7): EAGVAQSPRYKIIEKRQSVAFWCNPISGHATLYWYQQILGQGPKLLIQFQNNGVVDDSQLPKDRFSAERLKGVDSTLKIQPAKLEDSAVYLCASGLATPGGLYGQYFGPGTRLTVT.

In DNA, the CDR3 is TGTGCCAGCAGCGTAGAGGATAGCGGAACCGGGGAGCTGTTTTTT. Translating gives CASSVEDSGTGELFF. The genes are TRBV9 and TRBJ2-2; tentatively, D is TRBD2 (6 bases). Germline V gene sequence: CDR1 SGDLS, CDR2 YYNGEE. CDR3 length: 15 amino acids. The V end lost 0 bases, the J end lost 5 bases, and 11 bases lay between the germline ends.

The chain joins TRBV4-3 to TRBJ2-6; D gene ambiguous. CDR3 length: 16 residues. From germline, CDR1 is LGHNA and CDR2 YSLEER. V lost 4 bases, J lost 1 base, and 11 bases lay in between. The CDR3, as DNA: TGCGCCAGCAGCCCAAATCCCGAATCTGGGGCCAACGTCCTGACTTTC. This encodes CASSPNPESGANVLTF.

On this clonotype: Given a much more abundant clone one base away, this may be a read error. The missing conserved phenylalanine or tryptophan at the end of this CDR3 makes a read error likely. The V and J genes are TRBV6-2 or TRBV6-3 and TRBJ1-1; 7 bases are shared with TRBD1. There are 11 residues in the CDR3. V shed 7 bases and J 8 bases; nucleotides not matched to a gene: 4. Germline loops: CDR1 MNHEY, CDR2 SVGEGT. CDR3 protein: CASTSDREAFL. DNA for the CDR3: TGTGCCAGCACCTCGGACAGGGAAGCTTTCCTT.

Worth noting for this clonotype: The final CDR3 position lacks the conserved phenylalanine or tryptophan, pointing to a likely read error. The chain has TRBV6-2 or TRBV6-3 and TRBJ2-5, with 10 bases identical to TRBD1. The CDR3 covers 16 residues. CDR1 is MNHEY and CDR2 is SVGEGT in the germline V gene. J was trimmed by 5 bases and V by 4 bases; bases with no gene match: 10. The CDR3 protein is CASSSLPTGGWETQYS. The CDR3 bases are TGTGCCAGCAGTTCCCTCCCGACAGGGGGCTGGGAGACCCAGTACTCC.

At least ten counts were recorded for this clonotype. This chain connects TRBV3-1 to TRBJ1-5; D gene unclear. CDR1 and CDR2 from the germline V gene are LGHDT and YNNKEL (reference sequence). The CDR3 has 14 amino acids. The germline V and J ends were trimmed by 0 bases and 0 bases, with 3 bases remaining between them. CDR3: CASSQDSSNQPQHF. The CDR3 nucleotides read TGTGCCAGCAGCCAAGACAGTAGCAATCAGCCCCAGCATTTT.

This clonotype was recorded at least ten times. The chain employs TRBV7-2 and TRBJ2-7, with 8 nucleotides matching TRBD1. CDR1 is SGHTA, CDR2 FQGNSA, per germline. The CDR3 consists of 14 residues. V lost 5 bases to trimming and J lost 1 base; unmatched junction nucleotides: 4. The CDR3 nucleotides are TGTGCCAGCAGCGGCCACAGGGGGTCCTACGAGCAGTACTTC. It encodes CASSGHRGSYEQYF.

In this sample, this clonotype turned up many times. The chain joins TRBV28 to TRBJ2-7; D unresolved. Trimming took off 5 bases at V and 0 bases at J, with 11 bases between the two ends. The CDR3 extends over 14 amino acids. The germline V gene has CDR1 MDHEN and CDR2 SYDVKM. The CDR3 sequence is CASSPTVVSYEQYF. In nucleotides, the CDR3 is TGTGCCAGCAGTCCCACTGTAGTCTCCTACGAGCAGTACTTC.

This clonotype was picked up many times. V is TRBV6-9 and J is TRBJ1-2, with 8 bases aligning to TRBD1. The junction had 3 bases not matched to a gene; V was cut back by 3 bases and J by 0 bases. The CDR3 extends over 15 amino acids. Per germline, CDR1 MNHGY and CDR2 SVAAGI. This CDR3 is CASSYSQGANYGYTF. Written as DNA, the CDR3 is TGTGCCAGCAGTTACTCACAGGGGGCTAACTATGGCTACACCTTC.

There are a few counts of this clonotype. This sequence joins TRBV4-1 and TRBJ1-4; possible D gene TRBD1, 6 bases. The CDR3 is 16 amino acids. Trimming cost V 0 bases and J 8 bases, with 16 bases left between them. The V gene's germline CDR1 is MGHRA and CDR2 YSYEKL. The DNA for the CDR3 is TGCGCCAGCAGCCAAGATCCCGGAGGACAGAGCGAAAAACTGTTTTTT. It codes for CASSQDPGGQSEKLFF.

The table lists this clonotype with many counts. The chain carries TRBV6-2 or TRBV6-3 and TRBJ1-2, with D unclear. Germline V lookup: CDR1 MNHEY, CDR2 SVGEGT. This CDR3 has 11 amino acids. Trimming took off 5 bases at V and 11 bases at J, with 12 bases between the two ends. This CDR3 is CASSTAGGYTF. The CDR3 DNA sequence: TGTGCCAGCAGTACGGCTGGAGGGTACACCTTC.

This clonotype appeared many times. This chain uses TRBV18 with TRBJ1-4; 9 nucleotides line up with TRBD1. The CDR3 sequence is 15 residues long. CDR1 and CDR2 (germline): KGHSH, LQKENI. V lost 1 base to trimming and J lost 7 bases; unmatched junction nucleotides: 4. For the CDR3, the DNA is TGTGCCAGCTCACCACTTGGGACAGGGTCTGAAAAACTGTTTTTT. Translation: CASSPLGTGSEKLFF.

The chain links TRBV6-1 to TRBJ1-2; D is perhaps TRBD1 (6 bases). The CDR3 length is 14 residues. From germline, CDR1 is MNHNS and CDR2 SASEGT. V was shortened by 5 bases and J by 7 bases, with 17 bases between the two germline ends. The CDR3, as DNA: TGTGCCAGCAGTCCCGCTGGGGGCTTCAGTGGCTACACCTTC. This translates into CASSPAGGFSGYTF.

The rearrangement uses TRBV5-1 and TRBJ2-7, with D possibly being TRBD2 (5 bases). The V and J ends lost 4 bases and 2 bases respectively, with 19 bases between them. The germline CDR1 and CDR2 sequences are SGHRS and YFSETQ. There are 16 residues in the CDR3. The chain's CDR3 is CASSPQRLGLPYEQYF. In nucleotides, the CDR3 is TGCGCCAGCAGCCCCCAGCGGTTAGGCCTACCCTACGAGCAGTACTTC.

V usage is TRBV20-1 and J usage is TRBJ2-7; TRBD2 matches 10 bases. The V gene end was trimmed by 6 bases and the J gene end by 4 bases; junction bases not matched to a gene: 6. This CDR3 region has 13 residues. Germline V gene sequence: CDR1 DFQATT, CDR2 SNEGSKA (reference sequence). CDR3: CSAGAGGPYEQYF. Written as DNA, the CDR3 is TGCAGTGCAGGAGCGGGAGGGCCTTACGAGCAGTACTTC.

In nucleotides, the CDR3 is TGTGCCAGTATGGCGGGACTAGGGAGCACAGATACGCAGTATTTT. Translated: CASMAGLGSTDTQYF. V usage is TRBV19 and J usage is TRBJ2-3, with TRBD2 matching 8 bases. The V segment lost 7 bases and the J segment 0 bases; nucleotides outside the gene matches: 6. The CDR3 is 15 residues long. The germline gives CDR1 LNHDA, CDR2 SQIVND (reference sequence).

This clonotype has ten or more counts. The CDR3 nucleotides read TGTGCCAGCAGAGGACAGAACACTGAAGCTTTCTTT. It codes for CASRGQNTEAFF. The chain joins TRBV7-9 to TRBJ1-1; TRBD1 is a possible D gene (5 bases). Trimming shortened V by 6 bases and J by 1 base, and 6 bases separated the two germline ends. CDR1 is SEHNR and CDR2 is FQNEAQ in the germline V gene (reference sequence). The CDR3 is 12 residues long.

Worth noting for this clonotype: A much larger clone differs from this one at a single base, so this may be a read error. This sequence joins TRBV6-8 and TRBJ2-7; either TRBD1 or TRBD2 may supply D (5 bases each). CDR1 and CDR2 (germline): MNHGY, SAAAGT. CDR3 length: 15 amino acids. The CDR3 sequence is CVSSEGQGMPYEQYF. The DNA of the CDR3 is TGTGTCAGCAGTGAGGGGCAGGGCATGCCCTACGAGCAGTACTTC.

The rearrangement joins TRBV6-2 or TRBV6-3 to TRBJ1-6, with unresolved D. This CDR3 comprises 16 residues. Trimming left V 5 bases short and J 3 bases short, with 14 bases between. Germline-derived CDR1 and CDR2 are MNHEY and SVGEGT. CDR3 in amino acids: CASSPFGRSYNSPLHF. The CDR3 bases are TGTGCCAGCAGTCCCTTCGGTCGAAGCTATAATTCACCCCTCCACTTT.

The chain couples TRBV6-1 to TRBJ2-5, with D uncertain. The germline gives CDR1 MNHNS, CDR2 SASEGT. CDR3 size: 15 residues. Trimming stripped 4 bases from V and 4 bases from J, with 16 bases between. The CDR3 spells CASSVRTPWGETQYF. The CDR3 coding sequence is TGTGCCAGCAGTGTAAGGACCCCTTGGGGAGAGACCCAGTACTTC.

The chain uses TRBV27 and TRBJ2-7; D possibly corresponds to TRBD1 (6 bases). Germline CDR1 reads MNHEY; CDR2 reads SMNVEV (reference sequence). V shed 2 bases and J shed 3 bases, with 14 bases lying between them. The CDR3 extends over 15 amino acids. The CDR3 protein is CASSLDFTGNYEQYF. The CDR3 DNA follows: TGTGCCAGCAGTTTAGACTTCACAGGGAACTACGAGCAGTACTTC.

This clonotype was counted ten times or more. The chain has TRBV19 and TRBJ1-1; unclear D gene. The CDR3 runs to 15 residues. The germline CDR1 and CDR2 sequences are LNHDA and SQIVND (reference sequence). Trimming removed 1 base from V and 4 bases from J, with 13 bases in between. CDR3 DNA: TGTGCCAGTAGTATAGTCGGGCAGGCGAGCACTGAAGCTTTCTTT. This gives the protein CASSIVGQASTEAFF.

This chain uses TRBV19 with TRBJ2-7, with 10 positions matching TRBD1. Trimming took 10 bases from V and 6 from J; bases not matched to a gene: 15. This CDR3 is 15 amino acids long. The germline CDR1 and CDR2 sequences are LNHDA and SQIVND (reference sequence). The CDR3 here is CATSFQRQGAGEQYF. The CDR3 nucleotides are TGTGCCACTTCATTTCAAAGACAGGGGGCCGGCGAGCAGTACTTC.

The rearrangement uses TRBV5-1 and TRBJ2-7; D perhaps matches TRBD1 (6 bases). The CDR3 length is 14 residues. The germline V gene has CDR1 SGHRS and CDR2 YFSETQ. V was cut by 7 bases and J by 3 bases, with 17 bases left in between. The chain's CDR3 is CASSRQVRGYEQYF. In DNA form, the CDR3 reads TGCGCCAGCTCCAGACAGGTCAGGGGCTACGAGCAGTACTTC.

The gene calls are TRBV29-1 and TRBJ2-4, with TRBD1 matching over 8 bases. V was clipped by 7 bases and J by 3 bases; unmatched bases: 5. The CDR3 is made up of 13 amino acids. Germline values: CDR1 SQVTM, CDR2 ANQGSEA. The CDR3 spells CSAQGAGKNIQYF. CDR3 bases: TGCAGCGCTCAGGGGGCGGGCAAAAACATTCAGTACTTC.

This clonotype occurred a few times. A much larger clone sits a single nucleotide away, making a read error possible. The V gene is TRBV6-2 or TRBV6-3, the J gene TRBJ2-7; D unresolved. Per the germline V gene, CDR1 is MNHEY and CDR2 is SVGEGT. This CDR3 comprises 12 residues. Trimming stripped 6 bases from V and 2 bases from J, with 8 bases between. This CDR3 is CASSFEPYEQYF. The CDR3 coding sequence is TGTGCCAGCAGCTTCGAACCCTACGAGCAGTACTTC.

This clonotype has a handful of counts. The chain is built from TRBV18 and TRBJ1-1; D is possibly TRBD1 (6 bases). The germline CDR1 and CDR2 sequences are KGHSH and LQKENI. The germline V and J ends were trimmed by 1 base and 4 bases, with 16 bases remaining between them. CDR3 length: 16 amino acids. The CDR3 region is CASSPRRGRGSTEAFF. The CDR3 DNA is TGTGCCAGCTCACCACGGCGGGGGCGGGGGAGCACTGAAGCTTTCTTT.

This clonotype has only a few counts. The DNA for the CDR3 is TGTGCCACCAGCAGAGAGCGGGAGGGGTATAATGAGCAGTTCTTC. This gives the protein CATSREREGYNEQFF. This sequence joins TRBV15 and TRBJ2-1; 9 positions match TRBD2. V dropped 0 bases and J dropped 7; count of bases not matched to a gene: 4. This CDR3 is built from 15 residues. From germline, CDR1 is LNHNV and CDR2 YYDKDF (reference sequence).